This TCR beta chain was profiled in a study of blood T cell repertoires in COVID-19. Study background: Samples taken during acute and convalescent COVID-19 were collected in the United States, Italy and Spain. T cells, B-cell-depleted T cells, or PBMCs provided the cDNA or gDNA that served as material.

As handled by the study authors: Quantification of nucleated cells was approximated via reference gene primer amplification. Using immunoSEQ multiplex PCR, the repertoire was profiled, and TCRdb retains in-frame clones only, with some absent. V and J calls and clone size are given by that table; D and trimming were obtained from the DNA. Of under 200,000 clones listed, roughly 90% were seen once; the top ten hold more than 2%. Germline V gene data show CDR1 as SGHTA and CDR2 as FQGNSA. The CDR3 consists of 15 residues. V lost 3 bases and J lost 5; bases outside the gene matches: 6. This sequence originates from a young man with acute or convalescent COVID-19. V is TRBV7-2 and J is TRBJ1-5; 8 bases map to TRBD1. The sequenced sample was peripheral blood. The CDR3 is CASSLRSGGDQPQHF. The DNA for the CDR3 is TGTGCCAGCAGCTTGAGGTCAGGGGGCGATCAGCCCCAGCATTTT.